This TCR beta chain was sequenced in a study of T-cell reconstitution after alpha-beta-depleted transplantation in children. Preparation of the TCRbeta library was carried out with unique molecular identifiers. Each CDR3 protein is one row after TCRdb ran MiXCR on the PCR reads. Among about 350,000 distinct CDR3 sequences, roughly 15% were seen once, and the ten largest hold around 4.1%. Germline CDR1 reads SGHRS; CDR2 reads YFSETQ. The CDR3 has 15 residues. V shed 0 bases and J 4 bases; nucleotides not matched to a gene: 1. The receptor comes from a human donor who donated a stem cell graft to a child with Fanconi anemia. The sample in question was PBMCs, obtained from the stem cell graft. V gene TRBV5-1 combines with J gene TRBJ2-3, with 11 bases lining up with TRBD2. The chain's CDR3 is CASSLGLAGSDTQYF. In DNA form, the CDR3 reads TGCGCCAGCAGCTTGGGACTAGCGGGGTCAGATACGCAGTATTTT.